This TCR beta chain originates from a study of blood T cell repertoires in COVID-19. Germline lookup yields CDR1 SGHVS and CDR2 FNYEAQ. The V and J ends lost 1 base and 1 base, in that order; junction bases with no gene match: 4. This CDR3 region has 16 residues. In the original workflow: Estimation of nucleated cell counts relied on the amplification of reference gene primers. The method was immunoSEQ multiplex PCR; TCRdb's version includes in-frame clones alone and lacks a portion of them. V and J calls and clone size are given by that table; D and trimming were obtained from the DNA. The profile shows 150,000 to 200,000 clones, just over 85% of them singletons. All enrollees were roughly 18 to 95 years old and from about 24 US areas. Cohorts were assigned according to the clinical history that participants reported. Symptom resolution, clearance, or two negative PCRs marked the recovered donors of Cohort 3.

The J gene is TRBJ2-3, the V gene TRBV7-6, with TRBD2 matching over 8 bases. The receptor's source is a woman in her late teens or twenties who had recovered from COVID-19. Sequences were obtained from PBMCs or T cells enriched from blood (not recorded which). The CDR3 nucleotides read TGTGCCAGCAGCTTAGGGGCGGGGGGAGGCACAGATACGCAGTATTTT. Protein product: CASSLGAGGGTDTQYF.